A selection of T cell receptor beta chains follows, all from one sample in a study of blood T cell repertoires in COVID-19. Method: immunoSEQ multiplex PCR; TCRdb's copy keeps in-frame clones and lacks some. Of about 210,000 clones in the sample, 75% to 90% were seen once. Material: peripheral blood. The receptors were sampled from a woman in her 70s with COVID-19, enrolled during active disease. CDR3s leave out the opening cysteine and the closing phenylalanine or tryptophan. Each record gives: CDR3 length, V gene, CDR3 protein.

>14|TRBV28
ASSLKSFTYNSPLH
>13|TRBV18
ASSPSQLYNQPQH
>12|TRBV6-2/TRBV6-3
ASSSGGSLYGYT
>12|TRBV10-3
AISDPSLSYEQY
>14|TRBV11-2
ASSYYSGGYSNEQF
>13|TRBV7-2
ASSSPGQATGELF
>15|TRBV4-3
ASSQMLPGGGTGELF
>9|TRBV19
ASVLGTEAF
>15|TRBV6-2/TRBV6-3
ASSYSGTSGTYNEQF
>11|TRBV5-6
ASSLASADTQY
>14|TRBV14
ASSRNDRGSYNEQF
>15|TRBV5-8
ASSATWTSGVKNIQY
>11|TRBV5-1
ASSRGQGHGYT
>13|TRBV3-1/TRBV3-2
ATKGSGNSINEQF
>12|TRBV19
ASSQGMRPYEQY
>10|TRBV28
ASTGGDYGYT
>11|TRBV6-2/TRBV6-3
ASSRGPPSFQY
>15|TRBV9
ASSPSGPAGGQETQY
>13|TRBV9
ASSPQAGLVETQY
>11|TRBV30
ASPGTGGGEQF
>12|TRBV19
ASSTQASWQPQH
>13|TRBV11-2
ASSKGLAGGDTQY
>12|TRBV18
ASSPTGGNQPQH
>18|TRBV27
ASSFLSSIRQVGDNSPLH
>13|TRBV7-8
ASSLGRGRGHTIY
>16|TRBV30
AWMRVSPGPGTGNTIY
>11|TRBV6-6
ASGASVQETQY
>13|TRBV7-2
ASSLTSGITGELF
>13|TRBV5-6
ASSLGGRRLDTQY
>11|TRBV27
ASSLGGRDTQY
>12|TRBV30
AWRGGQGASPLH
>13|TRBV5-1
ASKLSPASGNTIY
>13|TRBV28
ASRYRGVSNQPQH
>14|TRBV29-1
SVDGTAGVGGYEQY
>18|TRBV28
ASSLLETGAGTGWNTEAF
>13|TRBV5-1
ASSLTGIRYNEQF
>13|TRBV11-2
ASSMHRGLFYEQY
>13|TRBV7-9
ASSLLKTGDTEAF
>13|TRBV6-2/TRBV6-3
ASSILQGTHYGYT
>13|TRBV28
ASSPSPGQGYGYT
>12|TRBV6-2/TRBV6-3
ASSTSGTSYEQY
>14|TRBV5-1
ASSLALAPTYNEQF
>12|TRBV27
ASSLSATNYGYT
>13|TRBV7-2
ASSLGLAGYNEQF
>11|TRBV6-5
ASSYSLQGEAF
>14|TRBV19
ASNLVGQGMNQPQH
>12|TRBV24-1
ATSDLARESEQY
>13|TRBV7-2
ASSLRLAGGNEQF
>13|TRBV4-3
ASSQDTGKNTEAF
>14|TRBV28
ATRLGQGRVNQPQH